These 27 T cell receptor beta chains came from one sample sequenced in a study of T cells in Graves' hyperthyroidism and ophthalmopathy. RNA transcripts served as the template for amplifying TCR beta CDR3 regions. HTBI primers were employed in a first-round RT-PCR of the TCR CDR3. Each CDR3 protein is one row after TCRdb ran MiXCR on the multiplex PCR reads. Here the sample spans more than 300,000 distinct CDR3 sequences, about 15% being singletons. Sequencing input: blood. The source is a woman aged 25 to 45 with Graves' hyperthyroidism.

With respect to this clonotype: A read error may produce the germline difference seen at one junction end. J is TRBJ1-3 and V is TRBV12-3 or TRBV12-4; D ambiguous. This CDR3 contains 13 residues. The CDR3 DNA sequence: TGTGCCAGCAGTTTGGGCTCTGGAGACACCATATATTTT. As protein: CASSLGSGDTIYF.

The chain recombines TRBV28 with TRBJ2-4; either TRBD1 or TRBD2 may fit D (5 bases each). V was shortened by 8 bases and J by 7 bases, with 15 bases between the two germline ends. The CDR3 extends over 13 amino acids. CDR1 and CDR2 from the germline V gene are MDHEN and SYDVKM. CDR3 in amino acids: CASFRGTGNIQYF. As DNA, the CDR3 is TGTGCCAGCTTCCGGGGCACGGGCAACATTCAGTACTTC.

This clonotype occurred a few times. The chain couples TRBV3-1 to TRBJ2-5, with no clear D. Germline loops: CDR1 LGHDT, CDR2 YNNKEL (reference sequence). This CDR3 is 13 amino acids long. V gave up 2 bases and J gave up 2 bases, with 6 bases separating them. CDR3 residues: CASSQLAQETQYF. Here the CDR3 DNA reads TGTGCCAGCAGCCAACTGGCTCAAGAGACCCAGTACTTC.

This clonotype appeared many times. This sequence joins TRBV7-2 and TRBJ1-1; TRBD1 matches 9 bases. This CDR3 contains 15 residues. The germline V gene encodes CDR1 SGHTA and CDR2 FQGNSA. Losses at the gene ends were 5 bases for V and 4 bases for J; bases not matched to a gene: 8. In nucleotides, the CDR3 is TGTGCCAGCAGCATGGCCGGGACAGGGCGCACTGAAGCTTTCTTT. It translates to CASSMAGTGRTEAFF. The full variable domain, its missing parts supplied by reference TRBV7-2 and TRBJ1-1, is GAGVSQSPSNKVTEKGKDVELRCDPISGHTALYWYRQSLGQGLEFLIYFQGNSAPDKSGLPSDRFSAERTGGSVSTLTIQRTQQEDSAVYLCASSMAGTGRTEAFFGQGTRLTVV.

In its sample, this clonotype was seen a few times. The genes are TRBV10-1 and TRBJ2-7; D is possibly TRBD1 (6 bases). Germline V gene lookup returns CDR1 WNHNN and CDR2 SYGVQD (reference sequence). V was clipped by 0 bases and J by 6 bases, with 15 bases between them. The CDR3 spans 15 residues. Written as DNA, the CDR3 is TGCGCCAGCAGTGAGTCGAGGGACAAACAACGCGAGCAGTACTTC. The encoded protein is CASSESRDKQREQYF.

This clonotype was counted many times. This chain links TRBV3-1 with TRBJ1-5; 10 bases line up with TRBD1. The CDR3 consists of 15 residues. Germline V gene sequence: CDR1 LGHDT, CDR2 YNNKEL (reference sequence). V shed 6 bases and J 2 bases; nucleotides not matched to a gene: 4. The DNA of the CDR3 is TGTGCCAGCAGTTTAGGGACAGGGGGCAATCAGCCCCAGCATTTT. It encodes CASSLGTGGNQPQHF.

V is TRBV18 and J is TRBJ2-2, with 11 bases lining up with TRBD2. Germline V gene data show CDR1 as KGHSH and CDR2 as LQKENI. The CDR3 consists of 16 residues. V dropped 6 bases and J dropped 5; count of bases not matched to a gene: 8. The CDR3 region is CASSPRLAGLTGELFF. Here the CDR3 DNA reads TGTGCCAGCTCGCCGAGACTAGCGGGATTGACCGGGGAGCTGTTTTTT. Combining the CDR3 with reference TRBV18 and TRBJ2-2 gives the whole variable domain NAGVMQNPRHLVRRRGQEARLRCSPMKGHSHVYWYRQLPEEGLKFMVYLQKENIIDESGMPKERFSAEFPKEGPSILRIQQVVRGDSAAYFCASSPRLAGLTGELFFGEGSRLTVL.

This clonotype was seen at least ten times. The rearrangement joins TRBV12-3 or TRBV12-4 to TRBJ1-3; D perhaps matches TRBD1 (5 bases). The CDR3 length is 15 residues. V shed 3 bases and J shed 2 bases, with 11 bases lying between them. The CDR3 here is CASSFSGAAGNTIYF. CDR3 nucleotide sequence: TGTGCCAGCAGTTTTAGTGGGGCTGCTGGAAACACCATATATTTT.

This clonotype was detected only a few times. CDR3 region: CASRRGEELFF. The DNA for the CDR3 is TGTGCCAGCAGGAGGGGTGAGGAGCTGTTTTTT. The chain employs TRBV12-3 or TRBV12-4 and TRBJ2-2, with D possibly called TRBD1 or TRBD2 (5 bases each). This CDR3 is built from 11 residues. The V end lost 6 bases, the J end lost 10 bases, and 9 bases lay between the germline ends.

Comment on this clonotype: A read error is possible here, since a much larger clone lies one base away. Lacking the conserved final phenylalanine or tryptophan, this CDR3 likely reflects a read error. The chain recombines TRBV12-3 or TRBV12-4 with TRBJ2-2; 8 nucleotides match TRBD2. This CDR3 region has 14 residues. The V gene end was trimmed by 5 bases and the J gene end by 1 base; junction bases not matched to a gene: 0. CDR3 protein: CASSREGNTGELFS. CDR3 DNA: TGTGCCAGCAGTCGGGAGGGGAACACCGGGGAGCTGTTTTCT.

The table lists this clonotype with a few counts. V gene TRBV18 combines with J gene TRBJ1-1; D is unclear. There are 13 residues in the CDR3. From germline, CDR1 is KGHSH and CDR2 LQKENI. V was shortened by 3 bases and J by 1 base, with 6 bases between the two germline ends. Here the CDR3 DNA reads TGTGCCAGCTCACCTGACCAGAACACTGAAGCTTTCTTT. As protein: CASSPDQNTEAFF.

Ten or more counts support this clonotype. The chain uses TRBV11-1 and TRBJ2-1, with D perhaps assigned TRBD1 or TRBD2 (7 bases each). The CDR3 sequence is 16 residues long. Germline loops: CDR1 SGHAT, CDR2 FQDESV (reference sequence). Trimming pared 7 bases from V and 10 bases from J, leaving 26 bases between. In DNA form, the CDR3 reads TGTGCCAGCACTTCGAAAAGACAGGGAGTTAGCGGGGAGCAGTTCTTC. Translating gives CASTSKRQGVSGEQFF.

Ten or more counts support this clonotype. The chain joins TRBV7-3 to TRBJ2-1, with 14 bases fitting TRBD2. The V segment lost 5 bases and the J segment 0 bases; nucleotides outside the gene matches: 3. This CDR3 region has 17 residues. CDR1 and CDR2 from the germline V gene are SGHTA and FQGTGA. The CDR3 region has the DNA TGTGCCAGCAGCCCCGGGACTAGCGGGAGCTCCTACAATGAGCAGTTCTTC. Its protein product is CASSPGTSGSSYNEQFF.

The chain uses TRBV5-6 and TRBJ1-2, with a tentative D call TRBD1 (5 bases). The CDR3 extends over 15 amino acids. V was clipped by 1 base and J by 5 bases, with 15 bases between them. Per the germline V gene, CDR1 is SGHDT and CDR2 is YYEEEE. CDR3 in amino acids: CASSLYIGEEYGYTF. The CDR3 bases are TGTGCCAGCAGCTTGTATATAGGGGAGGAGTATGGCTACACCTTC.

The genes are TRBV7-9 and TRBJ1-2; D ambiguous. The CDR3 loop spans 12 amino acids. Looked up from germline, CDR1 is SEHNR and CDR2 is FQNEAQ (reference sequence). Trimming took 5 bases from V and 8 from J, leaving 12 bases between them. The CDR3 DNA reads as TGTGCCAGCAGCCCATCCACCCAGGGCTACACCTTC. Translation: CASSPSTQGYTF.

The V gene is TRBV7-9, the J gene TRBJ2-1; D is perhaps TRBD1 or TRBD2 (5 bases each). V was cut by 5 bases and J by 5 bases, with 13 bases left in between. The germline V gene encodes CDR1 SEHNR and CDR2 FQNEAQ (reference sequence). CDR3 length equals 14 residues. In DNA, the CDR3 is TGTGCCAGCAGCCCCCGGGACCTCCACAATGAGCAGTTCTTC. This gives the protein CASSPRDLHNEQFF.

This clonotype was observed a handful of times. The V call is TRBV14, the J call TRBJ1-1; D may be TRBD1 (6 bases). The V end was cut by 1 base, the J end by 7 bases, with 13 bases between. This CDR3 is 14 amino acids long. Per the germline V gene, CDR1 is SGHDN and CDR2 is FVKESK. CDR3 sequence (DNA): TGTGCCAGCAGCCAAGTACGGGGGCTCCATGAAGCTTTCTTT. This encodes CASSQVRGLHEAFF.

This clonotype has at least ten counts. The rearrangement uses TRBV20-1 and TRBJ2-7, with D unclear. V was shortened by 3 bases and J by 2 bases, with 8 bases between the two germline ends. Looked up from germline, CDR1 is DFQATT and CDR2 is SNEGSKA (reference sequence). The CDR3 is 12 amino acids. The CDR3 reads CSARHSTYEQYF. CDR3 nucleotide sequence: TGCAGTGCTAGGCACAGTACCTACGAGCAGTACTTC.

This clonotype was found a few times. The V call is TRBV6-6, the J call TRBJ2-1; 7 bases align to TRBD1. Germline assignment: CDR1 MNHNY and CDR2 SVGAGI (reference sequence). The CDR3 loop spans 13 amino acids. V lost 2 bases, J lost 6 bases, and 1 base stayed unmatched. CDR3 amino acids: CASSYGDSNEQFF. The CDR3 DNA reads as TGTGCCAGCAGTTACGGGGACAGCAATGAGCAGTTCTTC.

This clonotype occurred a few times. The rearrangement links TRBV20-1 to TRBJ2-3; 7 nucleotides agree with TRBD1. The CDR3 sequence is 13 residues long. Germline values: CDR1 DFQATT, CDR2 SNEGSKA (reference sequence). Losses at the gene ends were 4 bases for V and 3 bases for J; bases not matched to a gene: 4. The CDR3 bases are TGCAGTGCTAAAACAGGGGCGACAGATACGCAGTATTTT. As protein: CSAKTGATDTQYF.

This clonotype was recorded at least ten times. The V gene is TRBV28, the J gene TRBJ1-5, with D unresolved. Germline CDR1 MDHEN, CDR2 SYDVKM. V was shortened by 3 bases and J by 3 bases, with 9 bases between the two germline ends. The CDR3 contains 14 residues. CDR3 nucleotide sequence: TGTGCCAGCAGTTTCGCCCTACCCAATCAGCCCCAGCATTTT. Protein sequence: CASSFALPNQPQHF.

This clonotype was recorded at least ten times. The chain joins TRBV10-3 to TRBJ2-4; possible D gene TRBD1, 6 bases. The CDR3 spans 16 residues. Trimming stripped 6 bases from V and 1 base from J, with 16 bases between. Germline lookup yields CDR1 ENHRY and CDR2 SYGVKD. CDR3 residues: CAISLGQGLAKNIQYF. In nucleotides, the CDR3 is TGTGCCATCAGCTTGGGGCAGGGGTTGGCCAAAAACATTCAGTACTTC.

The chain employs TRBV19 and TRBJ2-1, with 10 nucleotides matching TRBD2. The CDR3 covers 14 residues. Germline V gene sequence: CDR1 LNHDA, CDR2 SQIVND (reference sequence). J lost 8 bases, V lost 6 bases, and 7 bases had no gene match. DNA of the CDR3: TGTGCCAGTAGATGGCTAGCGGGAGACGATGAGCAGTTCTTC. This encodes CASRWLAGDDEQFF.

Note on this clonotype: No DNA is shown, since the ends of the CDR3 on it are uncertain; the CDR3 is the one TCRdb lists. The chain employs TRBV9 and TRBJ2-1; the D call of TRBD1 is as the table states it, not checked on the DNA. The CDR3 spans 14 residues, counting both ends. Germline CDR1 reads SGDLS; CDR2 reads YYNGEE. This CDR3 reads CASSVGLGTGSTFF.

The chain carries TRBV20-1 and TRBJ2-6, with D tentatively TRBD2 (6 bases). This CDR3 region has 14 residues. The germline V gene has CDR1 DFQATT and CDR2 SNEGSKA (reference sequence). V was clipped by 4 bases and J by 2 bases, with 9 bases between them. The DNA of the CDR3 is TGCAGTGCTATCACGGGGGCTGGGGCCAACGTCCTGACTTTC. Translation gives CSAITGAGANVLTF.

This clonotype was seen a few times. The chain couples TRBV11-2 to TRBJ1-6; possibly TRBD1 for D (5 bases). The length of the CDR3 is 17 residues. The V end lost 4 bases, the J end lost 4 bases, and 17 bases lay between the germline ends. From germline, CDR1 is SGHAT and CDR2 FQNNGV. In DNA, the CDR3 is TGTGCCAGCAGCTCACCGGGGGGACTCGGATATAATTCACCCCTCCACTTT. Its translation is CASSSPGGLGYNSPLHF.

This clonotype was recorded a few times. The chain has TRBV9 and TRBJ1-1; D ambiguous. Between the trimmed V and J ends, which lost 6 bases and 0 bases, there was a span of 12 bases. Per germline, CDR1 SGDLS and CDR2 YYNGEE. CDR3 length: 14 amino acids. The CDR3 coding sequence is TGTGCCAGCAATTCAGAGGGTATGAACACTGAAGCTTTCTTT. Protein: CASNSEGMNTEAFF. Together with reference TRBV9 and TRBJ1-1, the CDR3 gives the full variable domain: DSGVTQTPKHLITATGQRVTLRCSPRSGDLSVYWYQQSLDQGLQFLIQYYNGEERAKGNILERFSAQQFPDLHSELNLSSLELGDSALYFCASNSEGMNTEAFFGQGTRLTVV.